This TCR beta chain was identified during a study of shared clonotypes between healthy human individuals. Germline values: CDR1 GTSNPN, CDR2 SVGIG (reference sequence). This CDR3 is built from 10 residues. Deletions cut 5 bases from V and 8 bases from J, with 7 bases between. For every subset, genomic DNA was evenly distributed across several immunoSEQ plates. Clones were sequenced by immunoSEQ multiplex PCR, and TCRdb holds only the in-frame ones, with some missing. This table holds about 110,000 clones, 65% to 75% found once. This clone was counted at least ten times. In the same sample, other DNA sequences code for this CDR3.

The specimen was memory CD8+ T cells sorted from blood. Subset denoted: CD45RO+ cells pooled with CCR7-negative TemRA cells. The receptor was isolated from a woman in her 30s in good health. The chain recombines TRBV30 with TRBJ2-1; D gene unclear. CDR3 sequence: CAWGVYEQFF. The DNA of the CDR3 is TGTGCCTGGGGGGTATATGAGCAGTTCTTC.